The 14 T cell receptor beta chains below come from one sample, sequenced in a study of T-cell memory formation after mild COVID-19. TCRdb re-analysed the 5' RACE reads in MiXCR, keeping a single row per CDR3 protein. The profile shows approximately 350,000 distinct CDR3 sequences, roughly an eighth of them singletons. The specimen sequenced was PBMCs or a T cell subset sorted from them (not recorded which). Receptor source: a man aged 18 to 29 who had mild COVID-19 (a few samples of this study predate the infection). Cell type and time point are not known.

This chain connects TRBV25-1 to TRBJ1-3; D gene uncertain. The germline V gene encodes CDR1 MGHDK and CDR2 SYGVNS. This CDR3 is built from 12 residues. V was trimmed by 8 bases and J by 4 bases, leaving 9 bases between them. As DNA, the CDR3 is TGTGCCAGCTCCAGCCCCGGAAACACCATATATTTT. Encoded protein: CASSSPGNTIYF.

The chain combines TRBV5-1 with TRBJ2-7; no firm D call. V lost 2 bases, J lost 0 bases, and 9 bases lay in between. The germline CDR1 and CDR2 sequences are SGHRS and YFSETQ. The CDR3 is made up of 14 amino acids. CDR3: CASSFEPFSYEQYV. The CDR3 nucleotides are TGCGCCAGCAGCTTCGAACCATTCTCCTACGAGCAGTACGTC.

CDR3 nucleotides: TGCAGCGTTGAAGAAGGCGGAGAGACCCAGTACTTC. Its translation: CSVEEGGETQYF. V gene TRBV29-1 combines with J gene TRBJ2-5; no clear D. The germline gives CDR1 SQVTM, CDR2 ANQGSEA. The V gene lost 0 bases and the J gene lost 4 bases, with 6 bases spanning the gap. There are 12 residues in the CDR3.

This chain connects TRBV18 to TRBJ2-7, with D hard to call. Germline CDR1 KGHSH, CDR2 LQKENI. V gave up 5 bases and J gave up 2 bases, with 7 bases separating them. This CDR3 spans 12 amino acids. The CDR3 protein is CASSTDAYEQYF. The CDR3 nucleotides are TGTGCCAGCTCAACAGATGCCTACGAGCAGTACTTC.

This clonotype was recorded a few times. V is TRBV5-1 and J is TRBJ2-3; TRBD1 or TRBD2 may be the D gene (5 bases each). Per the germline V gene, CDR1 is SGHRS and CDR2 is YFSETQ. Trimming cost V 0 bases and J 3 bases, with 11 bases left between them. The CDR3 runs 15 residues. For the CDR3, the DNA is TGCGCCAGCAGCTTGGAGGGTGGGGGTACAGATACGCAGTATTTT. Translated: CASSLEGGGTDTQYF.

The table lists this clonotype with a few counts. The chain uses TRBV2 and TRBJ2-1; D is uncertain. The CDR3 runs 13 residues. Looked up from germline, CDR1 is SNHLY and CDR2 is FYNNEI. Deletions cut 7 bases from V and 3 bases from J, with 10 bases between. The CDR3 here is CASTSTNYNEQFF. CDR3 DNA sequence: TGTGCCAGCACATCGACCAACTACAATGAGCAGTTCTTC.

Only a few counts were recorded for this clonotype. The chain has TRBV7-9 and TRBJ1-4; D gene unclear. Germline CDR1 and CDR2: SEHNR and FQNEAQ (reference sequence). Trimming took off 5 bases at V and 7 bases at J, with 8 bases between the two ends. The CDR3 has 12 residues. CDR3 in amino acids: CASSDQAEKLFF. The CDR3 DNA follows: TGTGCCAGCAGCGATCAGGCTGAAAAACTGTTTTTT.

This clonotype appeared many times. Written as DNA, the CDR3 is TGTGCCAGCAGCTTTGGTGTCCGCGGGGGGTACAATGAGCAGTTCTTC. It is translated as CASSFGVRGGYNEQFF. V gene TRBV7-9 combines with J gene TRBJ2-1; 8 nucleotides agree with TRBD2. The germline V gene has CDR1 SEHNR and CDR2 FQNEAQ (reference sequence). V lost 3 bases to trimming and J lost 4 bases; unmatched junction nucleotides: 8. The CDR3 covers 16 residues.

Only a few counts were recorded for this clonotype. The rearrangement uses TRBV11-2 and TRBJ1-6; tentatively, D is TRBD1 (6 bases). Trimming removed 4 bases from V and 5 bases from J, with 9 bases in between. Per the germline V gene, CDR1 is SGHAT and CDR2 is FQNNGV. The CDR3 extends over 14 amino acids. The CDR3 loop reads CASSWTDNNSPLHF. CDR3 sequence (DNA): TGTGCCAGCAGCTGGACAGACAATAATTCACCCCTCCACTTT.

This clonotype appeared a few times. The rearrangement uses TRBV12-3 or TRBV12-4 and TRBJ2-2, with D possibly TRBD1 on 6 matching bases. The ends were cut back, 5 bases at V and 4 bases at J, with 14 bases in the middle. The CDR3 spans 15 residues. The DNA for the CDR3 is TGTGCCAGCAGTCCGGAGTCAGGGGCCACCGGGGAGCTGTTTTTT. Translated: CASSPESGATGELFF.

The chain has TRBV2 and TRBJ1-1, with unresolved D. The CDR3 extends over 12 amino acids. The V end lost 3 bases, the J end lost 3 bases, and 5 bases lay between the germline ends. The germline V gene encodes CDR1 SNHLY and CDR2 FYNNEI. The chain's CDR3 is CASSDVDTEAFF. For the CDR3, the DNA is TGTGCCAGCAGTGATGTGGACACTGAAGCTTTCTTT.

This clonotype was detected many times. Here the CDR3 DNA reads TGTGCCAGCAGCTTACGGGCGAGCACCGGGGAGCTGTTTTTT. It encodes CASSLRASTGELFF. The V call is TRBV5-5, the J call TRBJ2-2, with D hard to call. Germline CDR1 is SGHKS and CDR2 is YYEKEE (reference sequence). This CDR3 has 14 residues. Trimming took off 2 bases at V and 4 bases at J, with 9 bases between the two ends.

This sequence joins TRBV7-6 and TRBJ2-3; D call uncertain. This CDR3 has 14 amino acids. Per the germline V gene, CDR1 is SGHVS and CDR2 is FNYEAQ. Trimming removed 6 bases at V and 1 base at J, with 11 bases between. The CDR3 sequence: CASSTRSGTDTQYF. The CDR3 DNA is TGTGCCAGCAGTACGAGATCGGGCACAGATACGCAGTATTTT. The full variable domain, in which reference TRBV7-6 and TRBJ2-3 provide the parts outside the CDR3, is GAGVSQSPRYKVTKRGQDVALRCDPISGHVSLYWYRQALGQGPEFLTYFNYEAQQDKSGLPNDRFSAERPEGSISTLTIQRTEQRDSAMYRCASSTRSGTDTQYFGPGTRLTVL.

The sample holds many counts of this clonotype. The V call is TRBV29-1, the J call TRBJ2-1; TRBD1 agrees at 7 bases. The J segment lost 7 bases and the V segment lost 6 bases, leaving 9 bases of the junction unmatched. The CDR3 length is 13 residues. In germline, CDR1 is SQVTM, CDR2 ANQGSEA. The CDR3: CSVESPRGNEQFF. The CDR3, as DNA: TGCAGCGTAGAGTCCCCCAGGGGGAATGAGCAGTTCTTC.